This is a list of T cell receptor beta chains from one sample in a study of shared clonotypes between healthy human individuals. The data were produced by immunoSEQ multiplex PCR, yet TCRdb's version contains in-frame clones alone and is incomplete. The data show under 550,000 clones, 90% to 97% seen once. The material sequenced was naive CD4+ T cells sorted from blood. The receptors come from a woman in her twenties or thirties in good health. CDR3s include the opening cysteine and the closing phenylalanine or tryptophan. A D gene is named only where the DNA matches it firmly.

J,D,V,DNA,CDR3
TRBJ2-7,TRBD1,TRBV28,TGTGCCAGCAATAGGGGACAGCCTTACGAGCAGTACTTC,CASNRGQPYEQYF
TRBJ2-7,TRBD2,TRBV5-4,TGTGCCAGCAGCTTGCGTTTCCAGCGGGAGGCGCTGGGCGAGCAGTACTTC,CASSLRFQREALGEQYF
TRBJ2-7,TRBD2,TRBV18,TGTGCCAGCTCACCCTCGGGACTAGCGGAGGAGGGATCTCGAGAGCAGTACTTC,CASSPSGLAEEGSREQYF
TRBJ1-2,TRBD1,TRBV18,TGTGCCAGCTCACCACCGGCGGGACAGGGGGTCTATGGCTACACCTTC,CASSPPAGQGVYGYTF
TRBJ2-7,TRBD2,TRBV5-1,TGCGCCAGCAGCCGGACTAGCGGAAACTACGAGCAGTACTTC,CASSRTSGNYEQYF
TRBJ2-7,TRBD2,TRBV2,TGTGCCAGCAGGAGACTAGCGGGAGTCGGCTACGAGCAGTACTTC,CASRRLAGVGYEQYF
TRBJ2-1,TRBD1,TRBV6-4,TGTGCCAGCAGACTGACAGGGGCTGAGCAGTTCTTC,CASRLTGAEQFF
TRBJ2-1,TRBD2,TRBV5-6,TGTGCCAGCAGCTGGGCGGGACTAGCGGGATACAATGAGCAGTTCTTC,CASSWAGLAGYNEQFF
TRBJ2-7,NA,TRBV10-3,TGTGCCATCAGTGTTGAACCGAACTCCTACGAGCAGTACTTC,CAISVEPNSYEQYF
TRBJ2-7,TRBD2,TRBV7-2,TGTGCCAGCAGCAAAACCGGGACTATTTACGAGCAGTACTTC,CASSKTGTIYEQYF
TRBJ2-2,NA,TRBV19,TGTGCCAGTTGTAAACCCGCGAACACCGGGGAGCTGTTTTTT,CASCKPANTGELFF